This T cell receptor (beta chain) was profiled in a study of blood T cell repertoires in COVID-19. With 4 bases removed from V and 3 bases from J, the gap between germline ends came to 17 bases. The CDR3 totals 15 residues. The germline V gene has CDR1 SGHRS and CDR2 YFSETQ. Clones were sequenced by immunoSEQ multiplex PCR, and TCRdb holds only the in-frame ones, with some missing. There are about 73,000 clones in the sample; around 80% occur only once, and around 5% lies in the top ten. This sequence joins TRBV5-1 and TRBJ2-7, with a weak D call TRBD2 (6 bases). The sequence derives from a man aged 50 or older with active COVID-19. Sequencing input: peripheral blood. CDR3: CASSPLASRYYEQYF. CDR3 DNA: TGCGCCAGCAGCCCACTAGCCAGCCGTTACTACGAGCAGTACTTC.